This T cell receptor beta chain was captured by sequencing in a study of PD-L1 blockade in urothelial cancer. About the study: Blood drawn 3 weeks (second dose) and 6 weeks after treatment start was analyzed. There were a median of around 140,000 T cells in blood samples.

Sequencing used immunoSEQ multiplex PCR; TCRdb keeps in-frame clones, though not all of them. This table holds 25,000 to 40,000 clones, more than 65% found once. V lost 6 bases and J lost 11, with 16 bases in between. Germline CDR1 and CDR2: DFQATT and SNEGSKA (reference sequence). The CDR3 runs to 11 residues. This receptor was identified in a man aged 55 to 70 with urothelial cancer. This specimen consisted of PBMCs, obtained around atezolizumab (anti-PD-L1) treatment. The rearrangement joins TRBV20-1 to TRBJ1-1; D uncertain. The CDR3 here is CSASSGKAAFF. DNA for the CDR3: TGCAGTGCGTCTTCCGGGAAAGCGGCTTTCTTT.